The T cell receptor (beta chain) under discussion was sequenced for a study of cytomegalovirus exposure and HLA in healthy donors. Study information: Earlier findings included some 120 million unique TCR beta sequences obtained from around 180 million T cells.

Study-wide results and limits: Sequencing had likely introduced a cluster of highly shared sequence variants as an artifact. Data from an earlier analysis indicated that most TCR beta V segments were productive either about 87% or about 30% of the time.

The germline V and J ends were trimmed by 4 bases and 1 base, with 14 bases remaining between them. The CDR3 has 15 amino acids. In germline, CDR1 is MNHEY, CDR2 SVGAGI. With regard to this clone: Antigen: not known.

The PCR employed 60 Vbeta primers together with 13 Jbeta primers. The protocol was immunoSEQ multiplex PCR, while the TCRdb copy is restricted to in-frame clones and leaves out a portion. The data hold some 220,000 clones, with roughly 73% observed a single time. The gene calls are TRBV6-5 and TRBJ2-7; a weak D match, TRBD2 (6 bases). The TCR comes from a boy aged 5-17 years in good health and CMV-seronegative. What was sequenced was PBMCs. The CDR3 DNA reads TGTGCCAGCAGTTTAGGACTAAACCCATCCTACGAGCAGTACTTC. This codes for CASSLGLNPSYEQYF.